Below, 5 T cell receptor beta chains from the same sample are listed, as sequenced in a study of blood T cells in healthy people across ages. A second PCR of roughly 7 to 11 cycles used a sample-barcoded 5' primer and a J-beta primer mix. One entry per CDR3 protein, called by TCRdb with MiXCR from the 5' RACE reads. The sample carries some 710,000 distinct CDR3 sequences, about 45% recorded once. Sequencing used blood. The receptors here all came from a man older than 75 in good health.

The chain joins TRBV18 to TRBJ2-4; D gene ambiguous. This CDR3 spans 12 amino acids. Trimming shortened V by 5 bases and J by 13 bases, and 15 bases separated the two germline ends. Per germline, CDR1 KGHSH and CDR2 LQKENI. The CDR3 loop reads CASSLPKGKQYF. For the CDR3, the DNA is TGTGCCAGCTCATTGCCTAAGGGCAAGCAGTACTTC.

This clonotype has more than one count but fewer than ten. Given a much more abundant clone one base away, this may be a read error. The chain combines TRBV29-1 with TRBJ2-5; D might be TRBD2 (5 bases). Near its end, the DNA agrees better with TRBJ2-7, so the J call may be wrong. CDR1 and CDR2 from the germline V gene are SQVTM and ANQGSEA. This CDR3 is 13 amino acids long. The chain's CDR3 is CSGEGVLGGEQYF. CDR3 coding DNA: TGCAGCGGTGAGGGTGTACTCGGTGGCGAGCAGTACTTC.

This clonotype appeared a few times. This chain uses TRBV15 with TRBJ2-1; no clear D. The CDR3 runs to 17 residues. CDR1 and CDR2 from the germline V gene are LNHNV and YYDKDF (reference sequence). Trimming shortened V by 0 bases and J by 1 base, and 13 bases separated the two germline ends. The chain's CDR3 is CATSRDFADLSYNEQFF. The DNA of the CDR3 is TGTGCCACCAGCAGAGATTTCGCAGACTTGTCCTACAATGAGCAGTTCTTC.

The chain employs TRBV28 and TRBJ2-1; tentative D call: TRBD2 (6 bases). CDR1 is MDHEN and CDR2 is SYDVKM in the germline V gene. Deletions cut 6 bases from V and 6 bases from J, with 18 bases between. The CDR3 loop spans 15 amino acids. CDR3 amino acids: CASSPGLRPLNEQFF. CDR3 sequence (DNA): TGTGCCAGCAGCCCGGGACTCCGTCCCCTCAATGAGCAGTTCTTC.

This clonotype has a handful of counts. CDR3 coding DNA: TGTGCCAGCAACCGACTTGGGAGGGCTCCCAACAATGAGCAGTTCTTC. Translated: CASNRLGRAPNNEQFF. The gene calls are TRBV28 and TRBJ2-1; 7 positions match TRBD2. Losses at the gene ends were 7 bases for V and 5 bases for J; bases not matched to a gene: 14. Germline lookup yields CDR1 MDHEN and CDR2 SYDVKM. This CDR3 is built from 16 residues.